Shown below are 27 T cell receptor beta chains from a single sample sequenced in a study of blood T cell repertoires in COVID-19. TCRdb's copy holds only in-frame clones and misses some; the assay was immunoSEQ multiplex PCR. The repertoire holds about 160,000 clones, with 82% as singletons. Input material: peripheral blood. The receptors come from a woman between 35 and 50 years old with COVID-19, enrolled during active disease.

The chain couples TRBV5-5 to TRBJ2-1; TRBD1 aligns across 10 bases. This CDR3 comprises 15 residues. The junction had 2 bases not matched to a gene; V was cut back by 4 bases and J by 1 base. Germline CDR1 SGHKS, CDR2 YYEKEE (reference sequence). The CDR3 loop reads CASSLGQGSYNEQFF. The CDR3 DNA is TGTGCCAGCAGCCTGGGACAGGGGTCCTACAATGAGCAGTTCTTC.

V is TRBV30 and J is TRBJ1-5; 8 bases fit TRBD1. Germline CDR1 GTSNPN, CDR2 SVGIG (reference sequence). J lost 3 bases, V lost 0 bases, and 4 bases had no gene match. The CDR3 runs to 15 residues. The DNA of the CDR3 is TGTGCCTGGAGTGTCTTGGACAGGGCCAATCAGCCCCAGCATTTT. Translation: CAWSVLDRANQPQHF.

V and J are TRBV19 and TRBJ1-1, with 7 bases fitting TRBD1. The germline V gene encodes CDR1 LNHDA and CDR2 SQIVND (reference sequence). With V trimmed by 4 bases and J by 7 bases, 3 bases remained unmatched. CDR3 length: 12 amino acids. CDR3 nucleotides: TGTGCCAGTAGTAGCCGGACAGGTGAAGCTTTCTTT. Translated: CASSSRTGEAFF.

CDR3 amino acids: CASSSGLAGGPRVETQYF. The DNA of the CDR3 is TGTGCCAGCAGTTCTGGACTAGCGGGAGGGCCACGGGTGGAGACCCAGTACTTC. This chain uses TRBV27 with TRBJ2-5; 15 bases are a match to TRBD2. The CDR3 consists of 18 residues. Trimming took 4 bases from V and 5 from J; bases not matched to a gene: 11. Per the germline V gene, CDR1 is MNHEY and CDR2 is SMNVEV (reference sequence).

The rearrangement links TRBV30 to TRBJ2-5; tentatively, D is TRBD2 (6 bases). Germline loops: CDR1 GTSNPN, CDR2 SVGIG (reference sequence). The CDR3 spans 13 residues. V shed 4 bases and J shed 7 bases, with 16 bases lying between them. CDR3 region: CAWTGTVGGTQYF. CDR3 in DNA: TGTGCCTGGACAGGGACCGTGGGGGGGACCCAGTACTTC.

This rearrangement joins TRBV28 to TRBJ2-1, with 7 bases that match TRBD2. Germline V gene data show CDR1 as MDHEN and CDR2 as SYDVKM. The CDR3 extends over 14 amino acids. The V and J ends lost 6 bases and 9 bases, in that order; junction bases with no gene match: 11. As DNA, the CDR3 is TGTGCCAGCAGCCCGGGAGGACCTGACGGTGAGCAGTTCTTC. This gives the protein CASSPGGPDGEQFF.

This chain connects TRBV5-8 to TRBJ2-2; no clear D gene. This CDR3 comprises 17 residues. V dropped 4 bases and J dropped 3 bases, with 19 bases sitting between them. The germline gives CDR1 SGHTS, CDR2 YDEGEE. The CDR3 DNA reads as TGTGCCAGCAGCCGAAATATGATGGCAGGCCACACCGGGGAGCTGTTTTTT. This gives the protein CASSRNMMAGHTGELFF.

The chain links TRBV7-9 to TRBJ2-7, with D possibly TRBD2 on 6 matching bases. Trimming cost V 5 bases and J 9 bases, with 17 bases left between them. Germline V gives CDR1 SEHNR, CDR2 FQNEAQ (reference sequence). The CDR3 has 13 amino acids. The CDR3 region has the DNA TGTGCCAGCAGCCACCGGGACTCCCTTGGGCAGTACTTC. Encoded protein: CASSHRDSLGQYF. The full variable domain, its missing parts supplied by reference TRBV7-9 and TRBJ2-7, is DTGVSQNPRHKITKRGQNVTFRCDPISEHNRLYWYRQTLGQGPEFLTYFQNEAQLEKSRLLSDRFSAERPKGSFSTLEIQRTEQGDSAMYLCASSHRDSLGQYFGPGTRLTVT.

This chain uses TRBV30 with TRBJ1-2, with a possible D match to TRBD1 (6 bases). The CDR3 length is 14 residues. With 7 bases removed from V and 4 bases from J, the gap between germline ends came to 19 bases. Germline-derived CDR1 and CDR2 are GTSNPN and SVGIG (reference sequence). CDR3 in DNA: TGTGCCTCCGACCCGGGACACCGATTCTATGGCTACACCTTC. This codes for CASDPGHRFYGYTF.

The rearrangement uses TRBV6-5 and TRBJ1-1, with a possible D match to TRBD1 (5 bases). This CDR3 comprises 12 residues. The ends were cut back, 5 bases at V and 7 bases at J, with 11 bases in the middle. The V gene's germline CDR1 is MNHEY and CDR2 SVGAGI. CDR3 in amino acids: CASSPQGNEAFF. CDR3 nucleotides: TGTGCCAGCAGTCCCCAGGGTAATGAAGCTTTCTTT.

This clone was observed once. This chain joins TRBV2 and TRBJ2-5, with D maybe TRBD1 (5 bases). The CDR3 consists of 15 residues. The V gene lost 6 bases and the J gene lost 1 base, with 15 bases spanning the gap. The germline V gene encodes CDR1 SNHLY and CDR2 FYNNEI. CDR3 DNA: TGTGCCAGCAGCCTAGGTTCAAGGGGCCAAGAGACCCAGTACTTC. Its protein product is CASSLGSRGQETQYF.

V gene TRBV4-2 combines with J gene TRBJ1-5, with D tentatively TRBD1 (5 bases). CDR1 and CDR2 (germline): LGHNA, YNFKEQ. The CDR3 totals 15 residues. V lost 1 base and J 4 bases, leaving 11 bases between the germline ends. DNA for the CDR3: TGTGCCAGCAGCCAAGGTCCGGGGGGAAATCAGCCCCAGCATTTT. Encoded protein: CASSQGPGGNQPQHF.

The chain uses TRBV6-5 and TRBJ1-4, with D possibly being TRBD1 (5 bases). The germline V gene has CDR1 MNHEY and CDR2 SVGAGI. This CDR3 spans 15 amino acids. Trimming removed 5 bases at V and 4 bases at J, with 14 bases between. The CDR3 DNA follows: TGTGCCAGCAGTCTCCAGGGAATGGGTAATGAAAAACTGTTTTTT. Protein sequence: CASSLQGMGNEKLFF.

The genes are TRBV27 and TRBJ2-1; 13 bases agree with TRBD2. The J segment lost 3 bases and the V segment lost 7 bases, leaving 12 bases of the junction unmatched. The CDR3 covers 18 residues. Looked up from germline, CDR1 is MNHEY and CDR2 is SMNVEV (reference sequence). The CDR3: CASNGPGTSGIFYNEQFF. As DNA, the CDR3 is TGTGCCAGCAACGGACCGGGGACTAGCGGGATCTTCTACAATGAGCAGTTCTTC.

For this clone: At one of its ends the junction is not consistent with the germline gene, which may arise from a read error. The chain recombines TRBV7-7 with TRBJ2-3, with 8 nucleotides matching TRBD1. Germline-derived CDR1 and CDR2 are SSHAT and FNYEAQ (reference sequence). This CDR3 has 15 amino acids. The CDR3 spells CASSRGQGASDTQYF. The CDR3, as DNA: TGTGCTAGCAGCCGAGGTCAGGGGGCTTCAGATACGCAGTATTTT.

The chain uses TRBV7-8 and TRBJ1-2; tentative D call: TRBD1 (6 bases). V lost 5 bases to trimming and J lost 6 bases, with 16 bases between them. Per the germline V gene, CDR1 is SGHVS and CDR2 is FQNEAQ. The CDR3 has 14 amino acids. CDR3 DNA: TGTGCCAGCAGCCCTGGGGGGGCCTATAATGGCTACACCTTC. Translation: CASSPGGAYNGYTF.

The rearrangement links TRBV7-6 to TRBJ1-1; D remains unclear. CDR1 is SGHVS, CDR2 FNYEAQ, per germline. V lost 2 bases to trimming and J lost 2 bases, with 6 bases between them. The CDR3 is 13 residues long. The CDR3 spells CASSLYSNTEAFF. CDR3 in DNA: TGTGCCAGCAGCTTATACAGTAACACTGAAGCTTTCTTT.

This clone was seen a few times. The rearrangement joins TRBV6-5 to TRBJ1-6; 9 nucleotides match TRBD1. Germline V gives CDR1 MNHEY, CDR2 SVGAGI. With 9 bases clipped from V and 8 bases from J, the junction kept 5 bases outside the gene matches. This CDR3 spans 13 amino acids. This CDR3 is CASNRDRDSPLHF. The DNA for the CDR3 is TGTGCCAGTAACCGGGACAGGGATTCACCCCTCCACTTT.

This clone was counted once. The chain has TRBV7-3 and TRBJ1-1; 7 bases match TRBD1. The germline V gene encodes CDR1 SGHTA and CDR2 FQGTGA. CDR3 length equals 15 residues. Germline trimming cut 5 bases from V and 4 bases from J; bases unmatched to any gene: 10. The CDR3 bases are TGTGCCAGCAGCCCCCTGACAGGGATCGGCACTGAAGCTTTCTTT. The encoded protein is CASSPLTGIGTEAFF.

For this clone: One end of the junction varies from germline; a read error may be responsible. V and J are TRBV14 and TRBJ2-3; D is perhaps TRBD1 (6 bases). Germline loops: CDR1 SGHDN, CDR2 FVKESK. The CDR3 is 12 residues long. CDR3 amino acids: CASSQDSAGVFF. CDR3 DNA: TGTGCCAGCAGCCAAGATTCGGCAGGGGTGTTTTTT.

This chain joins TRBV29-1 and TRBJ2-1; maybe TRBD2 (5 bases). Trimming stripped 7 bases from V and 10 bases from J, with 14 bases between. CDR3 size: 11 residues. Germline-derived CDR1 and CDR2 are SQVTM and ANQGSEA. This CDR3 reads CSAASSSEQFF. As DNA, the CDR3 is TGCAGCGCCGCCTCTAGCAGCGAGCAGTTCTTC.

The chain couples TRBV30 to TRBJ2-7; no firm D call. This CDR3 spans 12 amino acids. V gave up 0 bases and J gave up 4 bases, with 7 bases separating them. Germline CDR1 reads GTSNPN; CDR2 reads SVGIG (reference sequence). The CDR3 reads CAWSVGQYEQYF. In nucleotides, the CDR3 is TGTGCCTGGAGTGTTGGGCAGTACGAGCAGTACTTC.

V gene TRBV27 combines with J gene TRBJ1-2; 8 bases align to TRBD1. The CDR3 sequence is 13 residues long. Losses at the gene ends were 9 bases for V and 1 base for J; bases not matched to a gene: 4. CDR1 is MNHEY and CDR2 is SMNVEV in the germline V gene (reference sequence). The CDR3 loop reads CASGQGINYGYTF. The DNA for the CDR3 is TGTGCCAGTGGACAGGGAATTAACTATGGCTACACCTTC.

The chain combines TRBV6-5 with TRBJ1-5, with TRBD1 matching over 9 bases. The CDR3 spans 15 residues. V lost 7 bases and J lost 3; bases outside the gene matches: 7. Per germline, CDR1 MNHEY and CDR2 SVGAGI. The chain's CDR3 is CASIRQGGDNQPQHF. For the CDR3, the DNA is TGTGCCAGCATCCGACAGGGGGGAGACAATCAGCCCCAGCATTTT.

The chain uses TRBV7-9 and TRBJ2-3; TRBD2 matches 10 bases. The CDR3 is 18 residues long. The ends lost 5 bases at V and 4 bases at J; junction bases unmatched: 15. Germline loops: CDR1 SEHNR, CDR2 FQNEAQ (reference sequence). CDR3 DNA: TGTGCCAGCAGCACCCCCCGACGGGCTAGCGGGAGCCCAGATACGCAGTATTTT. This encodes CASSTPRRASGSPDTQYF.

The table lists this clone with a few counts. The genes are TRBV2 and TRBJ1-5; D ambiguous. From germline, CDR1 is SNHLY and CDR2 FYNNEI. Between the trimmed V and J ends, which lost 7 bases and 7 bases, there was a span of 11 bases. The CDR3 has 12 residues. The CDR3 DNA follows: TGTGCCAGCACGGGGTTGAGGCAGCCCCAGCATTTT. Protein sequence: CASTGLRQPQHF. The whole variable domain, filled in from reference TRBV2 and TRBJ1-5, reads EPEVTQTPSHQVTQMGQEVILRCVPISNHLYFYWYRQILGQKVEFLVSFYNNEISEKSEIFDDQFSVERPDGSNFTLKIRSTKLEDSAMYFCASTGLRQPQHFGDGTRLSIL.

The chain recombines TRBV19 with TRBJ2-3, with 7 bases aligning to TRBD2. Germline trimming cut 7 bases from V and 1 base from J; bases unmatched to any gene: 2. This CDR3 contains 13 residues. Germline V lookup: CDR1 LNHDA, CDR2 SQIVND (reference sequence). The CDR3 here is CASKREGTDTQYF. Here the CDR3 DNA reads TGTGCCAGTAAACGGGAGGGCACAGATACGCAGTATTTT.